Each of the 25 T cell receptor beta chains below was sequenced from the same sample in a study of CD8 T cells in Susac syndrome. After extraction with the RNeasy kit, about 0.45 to 1 ug of the RNA was reverse transcribed using random hexamers. TCRdb fed the immunoSEQ multiplex PCR reads into MiXCR, producing one record per CDR3 protein. The sample lists about 120,000 distinct CDR3 sequences, around 96% occurring once. The sequenced material came from CD4+ T cells from PBMCs. The receptors originated from a human donor with Susac syndrome.

The rearrangement joins TRBV5-1 to TRBJ2-7; D is uncertain. Looked up from germline, CDR1 is SGHRS and CDR2 is YFSETQ. V shed 0 bases and J shed 2 bases, with 12 bases lying between them. This CDR3 has 15 amino acids. The CDR3 DNA is TGCGCCAGCAGCTTGGAATTGTCCCCGACCTACGAGCAGTACTTC. Its protein is CASSLELSPTYEQYF.

V and J are TRBV20-1 and TRBJ1-5; D is undetermined. CDR1 and CDR2 from the germline V gene are DFQATT and SNEGSKA (reference sequence). V lost 1 base to trimming and J lost 0 bases, with 10 bases between them. The CDR3 covers 15 residues. Here the CDR3 DNA reads TGCAGTGCTAGAGCAGACACTTTTAGCAATCAGCCCCAGCATTTT. Translation: CSARADTFSNQPQHF.

This clonotype was found a few times. This chain joins TRBV5-1 and TRBJ2-5, with D perhaps given as TRBD1 or TRBD2 (6 bases each). The CDR3 has 14 amino acids. CDR1 is SGHRS and CDR2 is YFSETQ in the germline V gene. Trimming removed 0 bases from V and 2 bases from J, with 8 bases in between. CDR3 residues: CASSLEGGQETQYF. As DNA, the CDR3 is TGCGCCAGCAGCTTGGAGGGGGGACAAGAGACCCAGTACTTC.

The gene calls are TRBV29-1 and TRBJ2-1; 9 nucleotides line up with TRBD2. Germline lookup yields CDR1 SQVTM and CDR2 ANQGSEA. The CDR3 is 12 amino acids. With 6 bases clipped from V and 6 bases from J, the junction kept 3 bases outside the gene matches. Here the CDR3 DNA reads TGCAGCGTCGCTAGCGGGACCAATGAGCAGTTCTTC. Amino acid sequence: CSVASGTNEQFF.

This chain uses TRBV6-6 with TRBJ2-7, with D possibly matching TRBD1 (5 bases). V was shortened by 5 bases and J by 1 base, with 9 bases between the two germline ends. The germline CDR1 and CDR2 sequences are MNHNY and SVGAGI (reference sequence). The CDR3 extends over 13 amino acids. The CDR3: CASSPDSSYEQYF. The CDR3 DNA reads TGTGCCAGCAGTCCCGACAGTTCCTACGAGCAGTACTTC.

V usage is TRBV10-3 and J usage is TRBJ2-7; the D gene is possibly TRBD2 (7 bases). With 8 bases removed from V and 1 base from J, the gap between germline ends came to 12 bases. This CDR3 has 13 residues. CDR1 and CDR2 (germline): ENHRY, SYGVKD. CDR3 region: CAIGGGSSYEQYF. The CDR3 DNA reads TGTGCCATCGGGGGCGGGAGTTCCTACGAGCAGTACTTC.

The V call is TRBV25-1, the J call TRBJ2-3; D is unclear. With 6 bases removed from V and 2 bases from J, the gap between germline ends came to 15 bases. Germline CDR1 and CDR2: MGHDK and SYGVNS. This CDR3 is built from 15 residues. CDR3 sequence: CASSPRGGNTDTQYF. Here the CDR3 DNA reads TGTGCCAGCAGCCCACGTGGCGGTAACACAGATACGCAGTATTTT.

The V call is TRBV28, the J call TRBJ1-5; D is uncertain. The germline CDR1 and CDR2 sequences are MDHEN and SYDVKM. The CDR3 length is 14 residues. V gave up 3 bases and J gave up 5 bases, with 11 bases separating them. The CDR3 loop is CASSFWADHQPQHF. CDR3 nucleotides: TGTGCCAGCAGTTTCTGGGCGGATCATCAGCCCCAGCATTTT. Full variable domain (remainder filled in from reference TRBV28 and TRBJ1-5): DVKVTQSSRYLVKRTGEKVFLECVQDMDHENMFWYRQDPGLGLRLIYFSYDVKMKEKGDIPEGYSVSREKKERFSLILESASTNQTSMYLCASSFWADHQPQHFGDGTRLSIL.

This chain links TRBV6-5 with TRBJ2-1; 10 bases line up with TRBD2. CDR3 length equals 18 residues. Germline lookup yields CDR1 MNHEY and CDR2 SVGAGI. V dropped 0 bases and J dropped 4; count of bases not matched to a gene: 9. As DNA, the CDR3 is TGTGCCAGCAGTTACTCCACCCTGGGGACTAGCGCGTACAATGAGCAGTTCTTC. Translating gives CASSYSTLGTSAYNEQFF.

The chain employs TRBV20-1 and TRBJ1-1; tentatively, D is TRBD1 (5 bases). Germline assignment: CDR1 DFQATT and CDR2 SNEGSKA (reference sequence). The V and J ends lost 0 bases and 8 bases respectively, with 10 bases between them. The CDR3 loop spans 12 amino acids. As DNA, the CDR3 is TGCAGTGCTAGAGATGGACAAATAGAAGCTTTCTTT. Its translation: CSARDGQIEAFF.

The genes are TRBV30 and TRBJ1-1; 7 bases align to TRBD1. Germline loops: CDR1 GTSNPN, CDR2 SVGIG (reference sequence). The V segment lost 1 base and the J segment 1 base; nucleotides outside the gene matches: 0. This CDR3 contains 13 residues. This CDR3 reads CAWSDRGNTEAFF. Here the CDR3 DNA reads TGTGCCTGGAGTGACAGGGGGAACACTGAAGCTTTCTTT.

The V call is TRBV28, the J call TRBJ1-3, with D uncertain. Germline lookup yields CDR1 MDHEN and CDR2 SYDVKM. Trimming took off 1 base at V and 0 bases at J, with 10 bases between the two ends. The CDR3 consists of 16 residues. The CDR3 DNA reads TGTGCCAGCAGTTTATTAGGCAGCTACTCTGGAAACACCATATATTTT. Amino acids: CASSLLGSYSGNTIYF. Full variable domain (outside the CDR3, taken from reference TRBV28 and TRBJ1-3): DVKVTQSSRYLVKRTGEKVFLECVQDMDHENMFWYRQDPGLGLRLIYFSYDVKMKEKGDIPEGYSVSREKKERFSLILESASTNQTSMYLCASSLLGSYSGNTIYFGEGSWLTVV.

This clonotype was counted a single time. The CDR3 DNA reads TGTGCCTGGAGTGTATTTGGGTCGATGGGCACTGAAGCTTTCTTT. Translated: CAWSVFGSMGTEAFF. V usage is TRBV30 and J usage is TRBJ1-1, with unresolved D. Germline lookup yields CDR1 GTSNPN and CDR2 SVGIG (reference sequence). This CDR3 is built from 15 residues. V lost 0 bases and J lost 4, with 15 bases in between.

This clonotype occurred a few times. V gene TRBV18 combines with J gene TRBJ2-1, with D possibly matching TRBD2 (5 bases). Trimming removed 3 bases at V and 3 bases at J, with 6 bases between. The V gene's germline CDR1 is KGHSH and CDR2 LQKENI. This CDR3 spans 13 amino acids. The CDR3 nucleotides read TGTGCCAGCTCACCCGGGATCTACAATGAGCAGTTCTTC. Translating it yields CASSPGIYNEQFF.

The chain is built from TRBV4-1 and TRBJ2-2; no definite D call. With 5 bases removed from V and 0 bases from J, the gap between germline ends came to 19 bases. The CDR3 spans 18 residues. Germline V gives CDR1 MGHRA, CDR2 YSYEKL. DNA for the CDR3: TGCGCCAGCAGCATGGTTTTGGGTGGGGTCACGAACACCGGGGAGCTGTTTTTT. Translating gives CASSMVLGGVTNTGELFF.

The V and J genes are TRBV20-1 and TRBJ1-1; D not certain. This CDR3 spans 15 amino acids. Germline V gene sequence: CDR1 DFQATT, CDR2 SNEGSKA (reference sequence). V was clipped by 2 bases and J by 0 bases, with 13 bases between them. For the CDR3, the DNA is TGCAGTGCTAGACTCCAGCTAACCTTGAACACTGAAGCTTTCTTT. Its translation is CSARLQLTLNTEAFF.

The table lists this clonotype with a count of one. The V and J genes are TRBV5-1 and TRBJ2-3; 9 positions match TRBD1. The CDR3 spans 15 residues. J was trimmed by 4 bases and V by 5 bases; bases with no gene match: 8. Germline V gene sequence: CDR1 SGHRS, CDR2 YFSETQ. CDR3 DNA: TGCGCCAGCAGATGGACAGGGGCCCGGCCAGATACGCAGTATTTT. Translating it yields CASRWTGARPDTQYF.

J is TRBJ1-1 and V is TRBV11-1, with D maybe TRBD1 (5 bases). The CDR3 covers 15 residues. Trimming took off 4 bases at V and 7 bases at J, with 19 bases between the two ends. Germline values: CDR1 SGHAT, CDR2 FQDESV (reference sequence). The CDR3 DNA is TGTGCCAGCAGCTACCCGGGACTCCTGAAGGGTGAAGCTTTCTTT. Encoded protein: CASSYPGLLKGEAFF. Full variable domain (rest looked up from reference TRBV11-1 and TRBJ1-1): EAEVAQSPRYKITEKSQAVAFWCDPISGHATLYWYRQILGQGPELLVQFQDESVVDDSQLPKDRFSAERLKGVDSTLKIQPAELGDSAMYLCASSYPGLLKGEAFFGQGTRLTVV.

V is TRBV4-3 and J is TRBJ1-2; D ambiguous. Germline loops: CDR1 LGHNA, CDR2 YSLEER. V lost 2 bases to trimming and J lost 0 bases, with 10 bases between them. The CDR3 loop spans 15 amino acids. The CDR3 here is CASSQRHPTNYGYTF. The DNA for the CDR3 is TGCGCCAGCAGCCAAAGACACCCAACTAACTATGGCTACACCTTC.

The genes are TRBV20-1 and TRBJ2-7; 8 nucleotides line up with TRBD2. V gave up 5 bases and J gave up 1 base; unmatched junction bases: 7. The CDR3 loop spans 14 amino acids. CDR1 and CDR2 from the germline V gene are DFQATT and SNEGSKA (reference sequence). CDR3 in DNA: TGCAGTGCTCAGAGCGGGAGCGCTTCCTACGAGCAGTACTTC. This encodes CSAQSGSASYEQYF.

This clonotype has just a few counts. Mismatch with germline at one junction end may stem from a read error. The chain has TRBV7-7 and TRBJ2-5, with D uncertain. Looked up from germline, CDR1 is SSHAT and CDR2 is FNYEAQ (reference sequence). The CDR3 runs to 11 residues. CDR3 sequence: CASSSGGTQYF. In DNA form, the CDR3 reads TGTGCTAGCAGCTCCGGCGGGACCCAGTACTTC.

This chain connects TRBV3-1 to TRBJ2-5; unclear D gene. Deletions cut 3 bases from V and 3 bases from J, with 8 bases between. Germline-derived CDR1 and CDR2 are LGHDT and YNNKEL (reference sequence). The CDR3 covers 13 residues. The CDR3 sequence is CASSHGRKETQYF. CDR3 in DNA: TGTGCCAGCAGCCATGGCAGAAAAGAGACCCAGTACTTC.

This chain uses TRBV29-1 with TRBJ2-7, with TRBD1 matching over 12 bases. This CDR3 spans 14 amino acids. Germline V lookup: CDR1 SQVTM, CDR2 ANQGSEA. V lost 6 bases, J lost 4 bases, and 7 bases stayed unmatched. The CDR3 DNA reads TGCAGCGTCTCGGGACAGGGGGCGAATTACGAGCAGTACTTC. This gives the protein CSVSGQGANYEQYF.

This clonotype was counted once. V is TRBV2 and J is TRBJ2-7; 7 bases align to TRBD2. V gave up 4 bases and J gave up 0 bases; unmatched junction bases: 6. Germline CDR1 and CDR2: SNHLY and FYNNEI. This CDR3 has 15 amino acids. The CDR3 protein is CASSVEGGSSYEQYF. DNA of the CDR3: TGTGCCAGCAGTGTGGAGGGAGGGAGCTCCTACGAGCAGTACTTC.

This chain connects TRBV4-1 to TRBJ2-5; a possible D gene is TRBD2 (6 bases). The germline gives CDR1 MGHRA, CDR2 YSYEKL. V was pared by 2 bases and J by 0 bases, with 10 bases between. This CDR3 is 15 amino acids long. Here the CDR3 reads CASSQFGGNQETQYF. CDR3 coding DNA: TGCGCCAGCAGCCAATTTGGGGGGAACCAAGAGACCCAGTACTTC.